The next 14 T cell receptor beta chains were all read from a single sample in a study of CXCR3-negative and CXCR3-positive naive CD8 T cells. Study-level findings and limits: The TRB CDR3s that CXCR3-positive naive cells carried were more hydrophobic than those of CXCR3-negative naive cells.

No antigen has been identified for these receptors. Libraries of TRB cDNA were made by 5' RACE and carried UMIs. No DNA is given; TCRdb re-called the 5' RACE reads and lists each CDR3 protein once. This sample's table reports 75,000 to 90,000 distinct CDR3 sequences. Sequencing was carried out using naive CXCR3+ CD8+ T cells from blood. Subset reported: CD45RO-CCR7+CD27+CD95- naive CD8+ T cells expressing CXCR3 (TNR3+). The source of these receptors is a human donor in good health. Some clones in this sample may be carry-over from other donors' samples.

The gene calls are TRBV4-1 and TRBJ2-3. CDR3 length equals 12 residues. Germline V gives CDR1 MGHRA, CDR2 YSYEKL. The CDR3 region is CASSQDDYTQYF.

V usage is TRBV13 and J usage is TRBJ2-1. Germline loops: CDR1 PRHDT, CDR2 FYEKMQ (reference sequence). This CDR3 comprises 12 residues. Here the CDR3 reads CASSLSDNEQFF.

J is TRBJ1-2 and V is TRBV12-3 or TRBV12-4; the D call of TRBD1 rests on TCRdb alone, since no DNA is present to check it. The CDR3 totals 18 residues. CDR3 sequence reads: CATSRPSWAETTNYGYTF.

This sequence joins TRBV28 and TRBJ2-1; the TRBD2 assignment by TCRdb is unverifiable without DNA. CDR1 and CDR2 from the germline V gene are MDHEN and SYDVKM. The CDR3 has 16 residues. The CDR3: CASSWLAGGGYNEQFF.

The V call is TRBV6-1, the J call TRBJ2-5. Germline lookup yields CDR1 MNHNS and CDR2 SASEGT. This CDR3 is built from 14 residues. CDR3 residues: CASSEVGSQETQYF.

The V gene is TRBV12-3 or TRBV12-4, the J gene TRBJ2-2; absent DNA, TCRdb's TRBD1 call cannot be checked. This CDR3 is built from 15 residues. CDR3 protein: CASSLRSPNTGELFF.

This chain connects TRBV7-2 to TRBJ1-5. Germline CDR1 SGHTA, CDR2 FQGNSA. This CDR3 is 14 amino acids long. The chain's CDR3 is CASSFGVGSEPQHF.

The V call is TRBV20-1, the J call TRBJ2-7; TCRdb calls TRBD1, which cannot be checked without DNA. CDR3 length equals 14 residues. Looked up from germline, CDR1 is DFQATT and CDR2 is SNEGSKA (reference sequence). The CDR3 sequence is CSAMGDINSYEQYF.

V gene TRBV7-6 combines with J gene TRBJ1-3. The CDR3 runs 12 residues. The V gene's germline CDR1 is SGHVS and CDR2 FNYEAQ. The CDR3 protein is CASSPAGNTIYF.

This chain connects TRBV10-3 to TRBJ2-3; TCRdb designates TRBD2, a call that cannot be tested without DNA. Germline V gives CDR1 ENHRY, CDR2 SYGVKD. This CDR3 has 12 residues. The CDR3: CAIRGGTDTQYF.

CDR3 amino acids: CASSYVMVRTGGGRDTEAFF. The chain has TRBV6-5 and TRBJ1-1; the D gene TCRdb calls, TRBD1, cannot be checked with no DNA. This CDR3 is built from 20 residues. Germline V gene lookup returns CDR1 MNHEY and CDR2 SVGAGI.

This chain links TRBV12-3 or TRBV12-4 with TRBJ1-2; TCRdb lists TRBD1, though no DNA is available to test this call. This CDR3 contains 14 residues. This chain's CDR3 is CASSLDTGLYGYTF.

The rearrangement joins TRBV4-3 to TRBJ2-7; no DNA is available, so the TRBD1 call from TCRdb remains unchecked. The CDR3 sequence is 16 residues long. Germline V lookup: CDR1 LGHNA, CDR2 YSLEER. CDR3 sequence reads: CAGSQDFGTGFYEQYF.

J is TRBJ2-1 and V is TRBV7-2. CDR1 is SGHTA and CDR2 is FQGNSA in the germline V gene. The CDR3 covers 15 residues. CDR3 amino acids: CASSSAGPNYNEQFF.